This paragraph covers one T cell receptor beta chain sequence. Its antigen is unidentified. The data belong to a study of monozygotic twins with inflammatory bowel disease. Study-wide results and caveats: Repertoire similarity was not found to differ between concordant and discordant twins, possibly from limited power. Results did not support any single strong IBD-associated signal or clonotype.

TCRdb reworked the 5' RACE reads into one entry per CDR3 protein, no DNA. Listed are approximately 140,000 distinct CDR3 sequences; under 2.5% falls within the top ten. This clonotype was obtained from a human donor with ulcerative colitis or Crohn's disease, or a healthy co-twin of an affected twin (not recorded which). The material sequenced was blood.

The CDR3 spells CSAAGTVTEAFF. The chain recombines TRBV20-1 with TRBJ1-1; TCRdb selects TRBD1, and the lack of DNA leaves this call unchecked. CDR1 DFQATT and CDR2 SNEGSKA come from the germline V gene (reference sequence). The CDR3 has 12 residues.